This T cell receptor (beta chain) was sequenced during a study of shared T cell receptors in the human thymus. The V and J ends lost 6 bases and 3 bases respectively, with 15 bases between them. Germline V CDR1 and CDR2: MNHEY, SVGAGI. This CDR3 is built from 15 residues. Profiling relied on immunoSEQ multiplex PCR, and the TCRdb table lists in-frame clones only, not all of them. The sample shows some 700,000 clones, roughly 85% of them seen only once. Another study also made use of these data, one on human thymus T cells. That work contributes: Among the donors, all were healthy Finnish infants having corrective surgery for congenital heart defects. Thymic tissue was derived from resections collected during corrective heart surgery.

The chain links TRBV6-5 to TRBJ1-5; unclear D gene. Sample: thymocytes. The clonotype originates from a girl younger than two with a congenital heart defect. The CDR3 DNA reads as TGTGCCAGCAGAAGGAGTGGTACGGACAATCAGCCCCAGCATTTT. It translates to CASRRSGTDNQPQHF.